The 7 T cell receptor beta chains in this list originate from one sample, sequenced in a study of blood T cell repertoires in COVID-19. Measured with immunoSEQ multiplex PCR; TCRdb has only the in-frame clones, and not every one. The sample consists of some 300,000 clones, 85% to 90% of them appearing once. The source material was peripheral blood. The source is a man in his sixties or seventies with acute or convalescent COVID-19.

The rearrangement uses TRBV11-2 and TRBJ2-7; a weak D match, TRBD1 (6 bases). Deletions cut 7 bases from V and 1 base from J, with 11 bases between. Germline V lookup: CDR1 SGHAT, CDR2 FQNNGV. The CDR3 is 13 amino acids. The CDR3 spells CASIETGSYEQYF. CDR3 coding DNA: TGTGCCAGCATCGAGACAGGTTCCTACGAGCAGTACTTC.

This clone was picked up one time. The chain's CDR3 is CSAGGGGNTIYF. The CDR3 bases are TGCAGCGCTGGCGGAGGTGGAAACACCATATATTTT. The chain joins TRBV29-1 to TRBJ1-3; D not resolved. The CDR3 extends over 12 amino acids. V shed 7 bases and J shed 3 bases, with 10 bases lying between them. CDR1 is SQVTM, CDR2 ANQGSEA, per germline.

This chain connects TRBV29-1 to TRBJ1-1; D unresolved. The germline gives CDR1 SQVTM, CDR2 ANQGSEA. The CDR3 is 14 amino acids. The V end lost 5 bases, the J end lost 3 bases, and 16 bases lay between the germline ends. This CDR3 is CSVPMRLGDTEAFF. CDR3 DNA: TGCAGCGTTCCTATGAGGCTCGGGGACACTGAAGCTTTCTTT. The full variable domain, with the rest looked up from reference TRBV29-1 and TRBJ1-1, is SAVISQKPSRDICQRGTSLTIQCQVDSQVTMMFWYRQQPGQSLTLIATANQGSEATYESGFVIDKFPISRPNLTFSTLTVSNMSPEDSSIYLCSVPMRLGDTEAFFGQGTRLTVV.

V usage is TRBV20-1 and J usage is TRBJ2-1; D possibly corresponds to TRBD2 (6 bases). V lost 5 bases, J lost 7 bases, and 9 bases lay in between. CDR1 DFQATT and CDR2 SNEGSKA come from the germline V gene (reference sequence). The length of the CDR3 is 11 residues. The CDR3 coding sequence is TGCAGTGCTGGAGGGAGGAATGAGCAGTTCTTC. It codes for CSAGGRNEQFF.

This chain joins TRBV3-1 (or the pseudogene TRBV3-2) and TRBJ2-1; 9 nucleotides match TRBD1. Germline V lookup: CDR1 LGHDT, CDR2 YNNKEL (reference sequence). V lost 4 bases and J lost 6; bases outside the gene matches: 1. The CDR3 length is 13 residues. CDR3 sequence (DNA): TGTGCCAGCAGCCTACAGGGGGCCAATGAGCAGTTCTTC. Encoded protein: CASSLQGANEQFF.

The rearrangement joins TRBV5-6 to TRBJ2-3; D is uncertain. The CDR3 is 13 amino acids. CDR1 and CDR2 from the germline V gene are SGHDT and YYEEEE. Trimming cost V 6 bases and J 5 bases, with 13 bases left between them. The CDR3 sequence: CASTLPLLDTQYF. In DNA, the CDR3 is TGTGCCAGCACCCTACCGCTCCTAGATACGCAGTATTTT.

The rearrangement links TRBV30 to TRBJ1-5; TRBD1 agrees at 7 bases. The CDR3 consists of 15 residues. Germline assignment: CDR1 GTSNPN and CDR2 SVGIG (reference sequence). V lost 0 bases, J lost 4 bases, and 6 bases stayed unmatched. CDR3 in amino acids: CAWSVKGGNNQPQHF. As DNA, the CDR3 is TGTGCCTGGAGTGTGAAAGGGGGCAATAATCAGCCCCAGCATTTT.